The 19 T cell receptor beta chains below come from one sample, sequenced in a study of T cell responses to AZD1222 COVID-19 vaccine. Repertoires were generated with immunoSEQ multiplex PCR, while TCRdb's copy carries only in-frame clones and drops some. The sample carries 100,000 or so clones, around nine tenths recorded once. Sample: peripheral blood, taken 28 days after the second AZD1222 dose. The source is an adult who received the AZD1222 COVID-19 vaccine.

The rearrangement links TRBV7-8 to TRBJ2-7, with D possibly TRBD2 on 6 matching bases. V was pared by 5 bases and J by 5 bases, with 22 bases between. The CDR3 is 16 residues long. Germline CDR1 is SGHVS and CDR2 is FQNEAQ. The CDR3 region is CASSRELGGRADEQYF. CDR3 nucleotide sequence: TGTGCCAGCAGCCGCGAGTTGGGGGGAAGAGCCGACGAGCAGTACTTC.

Here the CDR3 reads CASSLSETGELFF. Here the CDR3 DNA reads TGTGCCAGCAGTCTAAGCGAGACCGGGGAGCTGTTTTTT. The rearrangement joins TRBV12-3 or TRBV12-4 to TRBJ2-2; no firm D call. The V end was cut by 5 bases, the J end by 5 bases, with 9 bases between. The CDR3 length is 13 residues.

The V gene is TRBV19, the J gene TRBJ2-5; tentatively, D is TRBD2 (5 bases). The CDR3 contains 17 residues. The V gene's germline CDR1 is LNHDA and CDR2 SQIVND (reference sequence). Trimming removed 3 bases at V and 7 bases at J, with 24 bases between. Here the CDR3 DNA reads TGTGCCAGTAGTATTCCCCGGCCTCGGGGATCCGGCGGGACCCAGTACTTC. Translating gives CASSIPRPRGSGGTQYF.

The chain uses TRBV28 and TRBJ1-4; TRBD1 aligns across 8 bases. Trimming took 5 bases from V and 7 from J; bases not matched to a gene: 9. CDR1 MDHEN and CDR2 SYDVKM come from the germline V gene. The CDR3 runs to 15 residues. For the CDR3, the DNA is TGTGCCAGCAGTGCCGGGACAGGTTTGGGTGAAAAACTGTTTTTT. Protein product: CASSAGTGLGEKLFF.

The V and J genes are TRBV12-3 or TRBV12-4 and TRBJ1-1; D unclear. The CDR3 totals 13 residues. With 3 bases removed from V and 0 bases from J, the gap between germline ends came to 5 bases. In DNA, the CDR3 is TGTGCCAGCAGTTTGAGGATGAACACTGAAGCTTTCTTT. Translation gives CASSLRMNTEAFF.

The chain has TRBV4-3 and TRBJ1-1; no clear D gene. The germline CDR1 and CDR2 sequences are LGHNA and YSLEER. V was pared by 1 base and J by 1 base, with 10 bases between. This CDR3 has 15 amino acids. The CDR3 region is CASSQGKVPNTEAFF. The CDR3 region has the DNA TGCGCCAGCAGCCAAGGGAAGGTTCCGAACACTGAAGCTTTCTTT.

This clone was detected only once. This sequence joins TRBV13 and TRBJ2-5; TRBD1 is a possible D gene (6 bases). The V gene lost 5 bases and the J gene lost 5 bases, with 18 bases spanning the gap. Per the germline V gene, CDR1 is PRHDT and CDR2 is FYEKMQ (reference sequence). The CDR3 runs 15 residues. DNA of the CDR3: TGTGCCAGCAGCCAATCCGACAGGATCGCTGAGACCCAGTACTTC. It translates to CASSQSDRIAETQYF.

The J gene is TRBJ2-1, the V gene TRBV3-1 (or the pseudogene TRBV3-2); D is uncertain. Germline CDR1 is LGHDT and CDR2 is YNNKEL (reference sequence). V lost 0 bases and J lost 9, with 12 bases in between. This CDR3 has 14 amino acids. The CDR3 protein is CASSQEVLRREQFF. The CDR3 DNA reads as TGTGCCAGCAGCCAAGAGGTTTTACGGCGTGAGCAGTTCTTC.

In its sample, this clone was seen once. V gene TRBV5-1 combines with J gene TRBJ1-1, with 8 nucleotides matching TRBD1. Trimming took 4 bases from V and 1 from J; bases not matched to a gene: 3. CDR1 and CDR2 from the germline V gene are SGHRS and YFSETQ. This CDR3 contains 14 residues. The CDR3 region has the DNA TGCGCCAGCAGCCCCGGACAGGGGAACACTGAAGCTTTCTTT. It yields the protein CASSPGQGNTEAFF.

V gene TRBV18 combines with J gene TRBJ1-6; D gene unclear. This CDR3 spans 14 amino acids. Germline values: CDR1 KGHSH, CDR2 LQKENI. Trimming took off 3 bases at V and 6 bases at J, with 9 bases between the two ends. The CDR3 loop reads CASSPEAGNSPLHF. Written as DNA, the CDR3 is TGTGCCAGCTCACCGGAGGCGGGTAATTCACCCCTCCACTTT.

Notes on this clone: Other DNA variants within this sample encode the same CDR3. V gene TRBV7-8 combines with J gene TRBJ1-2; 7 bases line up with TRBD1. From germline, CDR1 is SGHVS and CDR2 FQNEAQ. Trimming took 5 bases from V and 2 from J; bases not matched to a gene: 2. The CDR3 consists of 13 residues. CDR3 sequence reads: CASSRTGNYGYTF. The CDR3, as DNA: TGTGCCAGCAGCCGGACAGGAAACTATGGCTACACCTTC. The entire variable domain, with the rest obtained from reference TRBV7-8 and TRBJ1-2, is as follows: GAGVSQSPRYKVAKRGQDVALRCDPISGHVSLFWYQQALGQGPEFLTYFQNEAQLDKSGLPSDRFFAERPEGSVSTLKIQRTQQEDSAVYLCASSRTGNYGYTFGSGTRLTVV.

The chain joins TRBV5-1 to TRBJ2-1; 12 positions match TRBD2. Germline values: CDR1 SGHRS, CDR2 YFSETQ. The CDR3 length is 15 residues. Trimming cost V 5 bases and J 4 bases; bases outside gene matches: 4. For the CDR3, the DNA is TGCGCCAGCAGTTCAGGACTAGCGGGGTACAATGAGCAGTTCTTC. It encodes CASSSGLAGYNEQFF.

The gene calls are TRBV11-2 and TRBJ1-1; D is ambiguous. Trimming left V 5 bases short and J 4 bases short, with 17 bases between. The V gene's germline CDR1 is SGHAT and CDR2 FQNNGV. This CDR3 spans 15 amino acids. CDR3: CASSPSRVRGTEAFF. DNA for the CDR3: TGTGCCAGCAGCCCCTCCCGGGTGCGAGGCACTGAAGCTTTCTTT.

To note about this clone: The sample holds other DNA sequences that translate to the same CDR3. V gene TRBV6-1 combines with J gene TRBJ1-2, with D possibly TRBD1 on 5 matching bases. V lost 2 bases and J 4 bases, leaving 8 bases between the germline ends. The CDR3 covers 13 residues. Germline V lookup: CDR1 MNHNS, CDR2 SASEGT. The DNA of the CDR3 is TGTGCCAGCAGTGAATTGGGGCCCTATGGCTACACCTTC. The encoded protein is CASSELGPYGYTF.

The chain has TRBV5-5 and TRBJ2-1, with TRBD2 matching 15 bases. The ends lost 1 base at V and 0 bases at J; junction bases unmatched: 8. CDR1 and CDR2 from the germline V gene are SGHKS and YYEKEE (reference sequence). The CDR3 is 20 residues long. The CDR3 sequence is CASSLLGTSGGFSSYNEQFF. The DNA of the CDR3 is TGTGCCAGCAGCTTGTTGGGGACTAGCGGGGGGTTCAGCTCCTACAATGAGCAGTTCTTC.

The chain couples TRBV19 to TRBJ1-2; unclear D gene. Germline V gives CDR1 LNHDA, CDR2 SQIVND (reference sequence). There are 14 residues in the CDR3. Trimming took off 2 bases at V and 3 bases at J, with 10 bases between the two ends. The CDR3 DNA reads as TGTGCCAGTAGTATATCCGGCAATTACTATGGCTACACCTTC. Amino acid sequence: CASSISGNYYGYTF.

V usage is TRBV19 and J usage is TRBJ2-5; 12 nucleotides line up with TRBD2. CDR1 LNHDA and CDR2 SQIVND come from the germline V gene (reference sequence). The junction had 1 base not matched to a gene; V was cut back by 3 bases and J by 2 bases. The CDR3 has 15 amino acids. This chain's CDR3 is CASSMLAGGQETQYF. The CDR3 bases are TGTGCCAGTAGTATGCTAGCGGGGGGGCAAGAGACCCAGTACTTC. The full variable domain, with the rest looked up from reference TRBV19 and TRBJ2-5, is DGGITQSPKYLFRKEGQNVTLSCEQNLNHDAMYWYRQDPGQGLRLIYYSQIVNDFQKGDIAEGYSVSREKKESFPLTVTSAQKNPTAFYLCASSMLAGGQETQYFGPGTRLLVL.

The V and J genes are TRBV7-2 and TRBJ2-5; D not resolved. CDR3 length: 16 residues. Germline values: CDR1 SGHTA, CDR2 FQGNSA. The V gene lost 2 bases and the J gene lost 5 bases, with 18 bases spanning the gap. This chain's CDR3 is CASSLIRIANMETQYF. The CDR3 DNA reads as TGTGCCAGCAGCTTAATACGAATCGCAAACATGGAGACCCAGTACTTC.

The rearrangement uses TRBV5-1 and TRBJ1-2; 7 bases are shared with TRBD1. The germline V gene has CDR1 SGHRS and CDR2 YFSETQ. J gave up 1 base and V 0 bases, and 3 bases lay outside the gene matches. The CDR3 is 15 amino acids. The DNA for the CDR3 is TGCGCCAGCAGCTTGGGACAGGGTGTTAACTATGGCTACACCTTC. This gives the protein CASSLGQGVNYGYTF.